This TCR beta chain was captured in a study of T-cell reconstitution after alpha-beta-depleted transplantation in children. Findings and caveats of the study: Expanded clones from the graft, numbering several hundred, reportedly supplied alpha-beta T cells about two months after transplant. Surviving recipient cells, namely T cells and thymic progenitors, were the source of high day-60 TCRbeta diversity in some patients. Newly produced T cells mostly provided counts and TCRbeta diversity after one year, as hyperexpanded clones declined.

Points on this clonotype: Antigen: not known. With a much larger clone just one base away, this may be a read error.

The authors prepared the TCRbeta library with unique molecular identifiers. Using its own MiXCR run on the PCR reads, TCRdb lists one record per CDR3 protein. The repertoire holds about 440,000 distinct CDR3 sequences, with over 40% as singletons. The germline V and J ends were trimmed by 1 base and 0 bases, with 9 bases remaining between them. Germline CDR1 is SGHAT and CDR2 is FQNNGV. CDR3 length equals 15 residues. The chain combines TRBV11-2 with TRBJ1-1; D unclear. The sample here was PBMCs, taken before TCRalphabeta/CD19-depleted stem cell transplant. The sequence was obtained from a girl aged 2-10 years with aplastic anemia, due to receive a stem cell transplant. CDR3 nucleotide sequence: TGTGCCAGCAGCTTAGCGTCAGGTTTGAACACTGAAGCTTTCTTT. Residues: CASSLASGLNTEAFF.